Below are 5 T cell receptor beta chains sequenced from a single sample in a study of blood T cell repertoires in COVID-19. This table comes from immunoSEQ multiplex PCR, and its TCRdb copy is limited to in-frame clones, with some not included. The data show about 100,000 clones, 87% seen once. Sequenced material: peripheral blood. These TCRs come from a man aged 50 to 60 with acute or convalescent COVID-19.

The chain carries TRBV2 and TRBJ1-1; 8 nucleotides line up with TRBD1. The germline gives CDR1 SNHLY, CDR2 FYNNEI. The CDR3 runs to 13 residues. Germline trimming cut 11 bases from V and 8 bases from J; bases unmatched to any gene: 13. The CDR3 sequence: CAGRQGPLQEAFF. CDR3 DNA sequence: TGTGCCGGGCGACAGGGGCCGCTACAAGAAGCTTTCTTT.

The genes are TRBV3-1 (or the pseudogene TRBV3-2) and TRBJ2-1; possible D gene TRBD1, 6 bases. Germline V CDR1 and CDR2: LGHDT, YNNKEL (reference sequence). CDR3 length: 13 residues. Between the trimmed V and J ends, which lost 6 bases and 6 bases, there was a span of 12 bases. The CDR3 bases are TGTGCCAGCAGTCCGACAGGACCCAATGAGCAGTTCTTC. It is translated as CASSPTGPNEQFF.

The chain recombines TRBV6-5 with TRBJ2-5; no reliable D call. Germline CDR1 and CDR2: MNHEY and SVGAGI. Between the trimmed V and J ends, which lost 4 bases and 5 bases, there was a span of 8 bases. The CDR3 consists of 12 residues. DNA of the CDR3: TGTGCCAGCAGTTCCCTCGGGGAGACCCAGTACTTC. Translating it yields CASSSLGETQYF.

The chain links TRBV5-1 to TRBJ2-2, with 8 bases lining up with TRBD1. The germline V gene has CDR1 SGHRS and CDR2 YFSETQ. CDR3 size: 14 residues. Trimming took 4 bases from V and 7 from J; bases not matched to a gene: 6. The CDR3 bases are TGCGCCAGCAGCCGAACAGGGGGGATCGGGGAGCTGTTTTTT. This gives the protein CASSRTGGIGELFF.

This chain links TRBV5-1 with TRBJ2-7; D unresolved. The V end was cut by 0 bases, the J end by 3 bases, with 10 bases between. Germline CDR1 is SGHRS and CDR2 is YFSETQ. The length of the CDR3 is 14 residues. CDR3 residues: CASSLASSLYEQYF. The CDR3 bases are TGCGCCAGCAGCTTGGCCTCGTCACTCTACGAGCAGTACTTC.